Shown below are 21 T cell receptor beta chains from a single sample sequenced in a study of blood T cell repertoires in COVID-19 (dated by TCRdb to 2019 to 2021). The library relied on the immunoSEQ multiplex PCR assay. TCRdb provides this immuneACCESS table in a form limited to in-frame rearrangements. Some clones are lacking; in checked studies, under half of them reflect an unresolved V gene, and why the rest are absent is not known. The sample table contains 200,000 to 250,000 clones; only one count was recorded for about 80% of them. The ten largest clones capture over 14% of the sample. Sequenced: PBMCs or T cells enriched from blood (not recorded which). Receptors were obtained from a man aged 40-50 years who had recovered from COVID-19.

This clone was seen only a few times. The rearrangement links TRBV7-9 to TRBJ2-7, with D uncertain. This CDR3 has 12 residues. From germline, CDR1 is SEHNR and CDR2 FQNEAQ (reference sequence). The V gene lost 2 bases and the J gene lost 1 base, with 3 bases spanning the gap. The CDR3 DNA is TGTGCCAGCAGCTTATCGTCCTACGAGCAGTACTTC. This codes for CASSLSSYEQYF.

The chain combines TRBV10-3 with TRBJ2-7; D unclear. The CDR3 has 12 amino acids. The V gene lost 9 bases and the J gene lost 0 bases, with 9 bases spanning the gap. Germline assignment: CDR1 ENHRY and CDR2 SYGVKD. CDR3: CAIGDTSYEQYF. As DNA, the CDR3 is TGTGCCATAGGAGATACCTCCTACGAGCAGTACTTC.

DNA for the CDR3: TGTGCCATATCACCGGGACAGGGGAATGCGCCCCAGCATTTT. Its translation is CAISPGQGNAPQHF. The V call is TRBV19, the J call TRBJ1-5; 10 bases match TRBD1. Germline trimming cut 10 bases from V and 9 bases from J; bases unmatched to any gene: 12. The CDR3 totals 14 residues. From germline, CDR1 is LNHDA and CDR2 SQIVND (reference sequence).

The chain couples TRBV30 to TRBJ2-7; 8 bases map to TRBD1. J gave up 2 bases and V 1 base, and 4 bases lay outside the gene matches. The CDR3 length is 14 residues. CDR1 is GTSNPN and CDR2 is SVGIG in the germline V gene (reference sequence). CDR3 protein: CAWSELTGAYEQYF. The CDR3 coding sequence is TGTGCCTGGAGTGAATTGACAGGGGCCTACGAGCAGTACTTC.

The V gene is TRBV4-1, the J gene TRBJ1-1, with D hard to call. CDR1 MGHRA and CDR2 YSYEKL come from the germline V gene. V lost 2 bases and J lost 0, with 10 bases in between. This CDR3 has 15 amino acids. In nucleotides, the CDR3 is TGCGCCAGCAGCCAAAGCCCGAATATGAACACTGAAGCTTTCTTT. Translating it yields CASSQSPNMNTEAFF.

The V and J genes are TRBV7-3 and TRBJ2-7; D ambiguous. CDR1 and CDR2 from the germline V gene are SGHTA and FQGTGA. The CDR3 runs to 15 residues. Trimming left V 5 bases short and J 6 bases short, with 20 bases between. The CDR3 region has the DNA TGTGCCAGCAGCCTACACCCCCCGGGTGCCGGCGAGCAGTACTTC. Translation: CASSLHPPGAGEQYF. The full variable domain, its missing parts supplied by reference TRBV7-3 and TRBJ2-7, is GAGVSQTPSNKVTEKGKYVELRCDPISGHTALYWYRQSLGQGPEFLIYFQGTGAADDSGLPNDRFFAVRPEGSVSTLKIQRTERGDSAVYLCASSLHPPGAGEQYFGPGTRLTVT.

The chain uses TRBV11-2 and TRBJ1-5, with TRBD1 matching over 7 bases. Germline-derived CDR1 and CDR2 are SGHAT and FQNNGV. CDR3 length equals 16 residues. The V gene end was trimmed by 5 bases and the J gene end by 4 bases; junction bases not matched to a gene: 11. The CDR3 sequence is CASSVRQGWGNQPQHF. DNA for the CDR3: TGTGCCAGCAGCGTTCGACAGGGTTGGGGGAATCAGCCCCAGCATTTT. The variable domain in full, completed from reference TRBV11-2 and TRBJ1-5, reads EAGVAQSPRYKIIEKRQSVAFWCNPISGHATLYWYQQILGQGPKLLIQFQNNGVVDDSQLPKDRFSAERLKGVDSTLKIQPAKLEDSAVYLCASSVRQGWGNQPQHFGDGTRLSIL.

V and J are TRBV7-3 and TRBJ2-1; D might be TRBD2 (5 bases). The CDR3 runs 13 residues. Trimming removed 2 bases from V and 8 bases from J, with 10 bases in between. The V gene's germline CDR1 is SGHTA and CDR2 FQGTGA. The CDR3 spells CASSLFEGDEQFF. In nucleotides, the CDR3 is TGTGCCAGCAGCTTATTTGAGGGTGATGAGCAGTTCTTC.

This sequence joins TRBV19 and TRBJ2-7; 10 nucleotides align to TRBD1. V was clipped by 1 base and J by 5 bases; unmatched bases: 5. Per the germline V gene, CDR1 is LNHDA and CDR2 is SQIVND (reference sequence). This CDR3 comprises 15 residues. DNA of the CDR3: TGTGCCAGTAGTATAGGGGACAGGGGTCTCAACGAGCAGTACTTC. It translates to CASSIGDRGLNEQYF.

The rearrangement joins TRBV15 to TRBJ1-3; tentative D call: TRBD1 (5 bases). The CDR3 runs 14 residues. V was trimmed by 4 bases and J by 7 bases, leaving 14 bases between them. Germline V gene lookup returns CDR1 LNHNV and CDR2 YYDKDF (reference sequence). The CDR3 region is CATSTKLGGNTIYF. The CDR3 DNA follows: TGTGCCACCAGCACAAAACTCGGGGGGAACACCATATATTTT.

This chain's CDR3 is CASSLGQAGYEQYF. The CDR3 bases are TGTGCCAGCAGCTTAGGACAGGCCGGCTACGAGCAGTACTTC. This sequence joins TRBV7-2 and TRBJ2-7, with a weak D call TRBD1 (6 bases). Trimming stripped 1 base from V and 3 bases from J, with 10 bases between. The CDR3 has 14 residues. Germline V CDR1 and CDR2: SGHTA, FQGNSA.

The chain links TRBV12-1 to TRBJ2-1; the table's D call, TRBD2, has no DNA check behind it. TRBV12-1 is shown as a pseudogene. CDR3 length: 16 residues. In DNA form, the CDR3 reads TGTGCCAGCAGCGTCTCCGGGACTAGCGACTACAATGAGCAGTTCTTC. Protein sequence: CASSVSGTSDYNEQFF.

V gene TRBV7-9 combines with J gene TRBJ2-7; D unresolved. Between the trimmed V and J ends, which lost 4 bases and 0 bases, there was a span of 13 bases. Germline CDR1 is SEHNR and CDR2 is FQNEAQ (reference sequence). The length of the CDR3 is 15 residues. In DNA, the CDR3 is TGTGCCAGCAGCTCGTACTCGTCCCCCTCCTACGAGCAGTACTTC. Translating it yields CASSSYSSPSYEQYF.

This clone was counted between two and nine times. The chain uses TRBV7-8 and TRBJ2-1; 14 bases are a match to TRBD2. V lost 1 base to trimming and J lost 2 bases; unmatched junction nucleotides: 4. Germline CDR1 is SGHVS and CDR2 is FQNEAQ. There are 18 residues in the CDR3. The CDR3 nucleotides are TGTGCCAGCAGCTTAGGGACTAGCGGGAGGAACCCCTACAATGAGCAGTTCTTC. Its translation is CASSLGTSGRNPYNEQFF. The entire variable domain, with the rest obtained from reference TRBV7-8 and TRBJ2-1, is as follows: GAGVSQSPRYKVAKRGQDVALRCDPISGHVSLFWYQQALGQGPEFLTYFQNEAQLDKSGLPSDRFFAERPEGSVSTLKIQRTQQEDSAVYLCASSLGTSGRNPYNEQFFGPGTRLTVL.

This chain joins TRBV3-1 (or the pseudogene TRBV3-2) and TRBJ1-1; D gene unclear. The germline V gene encodes CDR1 LGHDT and CDR2 YNNKEL (reference sequence). This CDR3 is built from 13 residues. V was trimmed by 4 bases and J by 11 bases, leaving 17 bases between them. CDR3 sequence reads: CASSPLWGEWAFF. The CDR3 region has the DNA TGTGCCAGCAGCCCCCTGTGGGGAGAGTGGGCTTTCTTT.

The chain employs TRBV30 and TRBJ2-5, with 8 bases that match TRBD1. Per the germline V gene, CDR1 is GTSNPN and CDR2 is SVGIG (reference sequence). With V trimmed by 2 bases and J by 9 bases, 8 bases remained unmatched. CDR3 length: 13 residues. CDR3 sequence (DNA): TGTGCCTGGAGTACGCGACAGGGGTTGGCCCAGTACTTC. This encodes CAWSTRQGLAQYF.

The V gene is TRBV11-2, the J gene TRBJ2-5, with D maybe TRBD1 (7 bases). In germline, CDR1 is SGHAT, CDR2 FQNNGV. Trimming shortened V by 7 bases and J by 1 base, and 16 bases separated the two germline ends. This CDR3 spans 15 amino acids. CDR3 DNA: TGTGCCAGCACAGCAGGCGGGACAGCCCAAGAGACCCAGTACTTC. This translates into CASTAGGTAQETQYF.

The chain carries TRBV6-6 and TRBJ2-5; weak D call: TRBD1 (6 bases). The germline V gene has CDR1 MNHNY and CDR2 SVGAGI (reference sequence). V lost 0 bases to trimming and J lost 2 bases, with 7 bases between them. The CDR3 extends over 14 amino acids. The CDR3, as DNA: TGTGCCAGCAGTTACTCGCAGGGGCAAGAGACCCAGTACTTC. Protein sequence: CASSYSQGQETQYF.

This clone appeared once. This chain joins TRBV16 and TRBJ1-1, with D unclear. The CDR3 is made up of 13 amino acids. Trimming cost V 4 bases and J 2 bases, with 8 bases left between them. Germline V gene sequence: CDR1 KGHSY, CDR2 FQNENV. CDR3 protein: CASSLQINTEAFF. The CDR3 bases are TGTGCCAGCAGCCTCCAGATAAACACTGAAGCTTTCTTT.

The V gene is TRBV28, the J gene TRBJ2-1; 12 nucleotides agree with TRBD2. The germline V gene encodes CDR1 MDHEN and CDR2 SYDVKM. The ends lost 6 bases at V and 4 bases at J; junction bases unmatched: 4. The CDR3 consists of 15 residues. As DNA, the CDR3 is TGTGCCAGCAGCCTCCTAGCGGGGGGGTACAATGAGCAGTTCTTC. Its translation: CASSLLAGGYNEQFF.

This rearrangement joins TRBV19 to TRBJ1-5; 10 bases are shared with TRBD1. Germline loops: CDR1 LNHDA, CDR2 SQIVND (reference sequence). V was pared by 9 bases and J by 4 bases, with 9 bases of the junction left unmatched. The CDR3 covers 15 residues. CDR3 loop: CASAGTGVFNQPQHF. The CDR3 coding sequence is TGTGCCAGCGCCGGGACAGGGGTTTTTAATCAGCCCCAGCATTTT.